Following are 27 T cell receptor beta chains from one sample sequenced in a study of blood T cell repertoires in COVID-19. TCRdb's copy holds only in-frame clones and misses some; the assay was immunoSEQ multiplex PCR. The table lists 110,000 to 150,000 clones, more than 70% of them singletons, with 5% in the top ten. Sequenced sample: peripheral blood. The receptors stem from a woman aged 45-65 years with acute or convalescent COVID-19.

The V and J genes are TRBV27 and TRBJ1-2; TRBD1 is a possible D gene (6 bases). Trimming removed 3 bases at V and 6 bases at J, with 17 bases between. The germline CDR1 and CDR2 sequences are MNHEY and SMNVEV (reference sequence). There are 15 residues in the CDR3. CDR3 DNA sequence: TGTGCCAGCAGTTTGTCCTGGTCAGGGGTCAATGGCTACACCTTC. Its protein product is CASSLSWSGVNGYTF.

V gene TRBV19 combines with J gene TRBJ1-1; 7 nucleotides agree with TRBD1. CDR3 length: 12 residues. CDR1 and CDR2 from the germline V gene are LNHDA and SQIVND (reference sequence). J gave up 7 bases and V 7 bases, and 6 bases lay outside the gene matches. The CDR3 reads CASNRDRNEAFF. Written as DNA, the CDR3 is TGTGCCAGTAACCGGGACAGAAATGAAGCTTTCTTT. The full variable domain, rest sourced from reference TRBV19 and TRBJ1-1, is DGGITQSPKYLFRKEGQNVTLSCEQNLNHDAMYWYRQDPGQGLRLIYYSQIVNDFQKGDIAEGYSVSREKKESFPLTVTSAQKNPTAFYLCASNRDRNEAFFGQGTRLTVV.

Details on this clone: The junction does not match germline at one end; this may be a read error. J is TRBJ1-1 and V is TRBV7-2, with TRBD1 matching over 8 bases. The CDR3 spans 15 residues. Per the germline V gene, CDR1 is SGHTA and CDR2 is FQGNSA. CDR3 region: CASSQVADRVNIGVF. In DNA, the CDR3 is TGTGCCAGCAGCCAGGTCGCGGACAGGGTAAATATTGGAGTCTTT.

This CDR3 reads CASSPGQGSNSPLHF. In DNA, the CDR3 is TGCGCCAGCAGCCCGGGACAGGGTAGTAATTCACCCCTCCACTTT. The chain joins TRBV5-1 to TRBJ1-6; 9 nucleotides line up with TRBD1. CDR1 and CDR2 (germline): SGHRS, YFSETQ. This CDR3 contains 15 residues. V lost 4 bases to trimming and J lost 6 bases; unmatched junction nucleotides: 5.

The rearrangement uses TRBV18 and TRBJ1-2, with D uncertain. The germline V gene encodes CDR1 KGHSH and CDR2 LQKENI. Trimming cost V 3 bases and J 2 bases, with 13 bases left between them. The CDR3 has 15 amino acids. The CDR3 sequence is CASSPDEEANYGYTF. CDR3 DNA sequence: TGTGCCAGCTCACCCGATGAGGAGGCGAACTATGGCTACACCTTC. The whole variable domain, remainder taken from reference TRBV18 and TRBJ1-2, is NAGVMQNPRHLVRRRGQEARLRCSPMKGHSHVYWYRQLPEEGLKFMVYLQKENIIDESGMPKERFSAEFPKEGPSILRIQQVVRGDSAAYFCASSPDEEANYGYTFGSGTRLTVV.

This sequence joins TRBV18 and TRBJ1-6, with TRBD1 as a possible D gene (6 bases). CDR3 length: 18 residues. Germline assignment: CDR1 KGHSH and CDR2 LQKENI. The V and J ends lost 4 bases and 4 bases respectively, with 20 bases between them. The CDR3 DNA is TGTGCCAGCTCACGGGAGCCGGACAGTCGTCCTTATAATTCACCCCTCCACTTT. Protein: CASSREPDSRPYNSPLHF.

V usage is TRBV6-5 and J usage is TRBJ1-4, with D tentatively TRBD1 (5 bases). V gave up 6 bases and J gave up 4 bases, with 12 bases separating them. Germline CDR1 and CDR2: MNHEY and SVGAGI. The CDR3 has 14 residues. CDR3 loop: CASSPGLINEKLFF. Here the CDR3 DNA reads TGTGCCAGCAGCCCGGGACTTATTAATGAAAAACTGTTTTTT.

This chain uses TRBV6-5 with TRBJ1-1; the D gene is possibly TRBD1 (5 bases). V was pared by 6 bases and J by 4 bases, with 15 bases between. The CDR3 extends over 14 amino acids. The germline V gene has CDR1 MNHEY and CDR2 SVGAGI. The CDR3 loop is CASRKGDSGTEAFF. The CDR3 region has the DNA TGTGCCAGCAGGAAAGGGGACTCAGGCACTGAAGCTTTCTTT.

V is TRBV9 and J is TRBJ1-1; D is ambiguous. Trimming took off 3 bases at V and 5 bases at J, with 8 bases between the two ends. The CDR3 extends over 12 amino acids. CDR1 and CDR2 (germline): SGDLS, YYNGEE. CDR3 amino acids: CASSAGLTEAFF. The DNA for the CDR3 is TGTGCCAGCAGCGCAGGACTGACTGAAGCTTTCTTT.

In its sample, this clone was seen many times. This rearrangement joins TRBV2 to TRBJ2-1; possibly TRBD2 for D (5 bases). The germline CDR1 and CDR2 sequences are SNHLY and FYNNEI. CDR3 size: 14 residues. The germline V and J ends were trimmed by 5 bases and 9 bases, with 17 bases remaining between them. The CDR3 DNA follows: TGTGCCAGCAGTCCCCGAGGGCGTGATGGTGAGCAGTTCTTC. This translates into CASSPRGRDGEQFF.

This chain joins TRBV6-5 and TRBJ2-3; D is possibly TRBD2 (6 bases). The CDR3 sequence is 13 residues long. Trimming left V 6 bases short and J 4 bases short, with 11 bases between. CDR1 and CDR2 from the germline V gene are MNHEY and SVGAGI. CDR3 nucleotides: TGTGCCAGCAGAGAGGAGGGCCCAGATACGCAGTATTTT. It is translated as CASREEGPDTQYF.

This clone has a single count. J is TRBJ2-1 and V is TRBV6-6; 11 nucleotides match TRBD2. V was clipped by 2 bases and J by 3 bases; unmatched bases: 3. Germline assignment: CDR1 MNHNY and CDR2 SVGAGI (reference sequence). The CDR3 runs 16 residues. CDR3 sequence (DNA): TGTGCCAGCAGTTACACCCTAGCGGGGGGCTACAATGAGCAGTTCTTC. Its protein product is CASSYTLAGGYNEQFF.

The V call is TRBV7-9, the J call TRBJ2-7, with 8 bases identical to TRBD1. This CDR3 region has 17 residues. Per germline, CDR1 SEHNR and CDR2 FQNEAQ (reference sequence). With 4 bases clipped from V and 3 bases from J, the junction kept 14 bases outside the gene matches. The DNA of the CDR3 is TGTGCCAGCAGCTCCCTCATGACAGGGGCGGGCGACTACGAGCAGTACTTC. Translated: CASSSLMTGAGDYEQYF. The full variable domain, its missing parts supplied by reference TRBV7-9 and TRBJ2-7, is DTGVSQNPRHKITKRGQNVTFRCDPISEHNRLYWYRQTLGQGPEFLTYFQNEAQLEKSRLLSDRFSAERPKGSFSTLEIQRTEQGDSAMYLCASSSLMTGAGDYEQYFGPGTRLTVT.

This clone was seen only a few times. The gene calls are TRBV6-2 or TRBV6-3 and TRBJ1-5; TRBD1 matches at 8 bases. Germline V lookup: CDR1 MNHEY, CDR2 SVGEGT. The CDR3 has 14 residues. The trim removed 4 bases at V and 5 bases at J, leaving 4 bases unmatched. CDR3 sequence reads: CASSFDRGYQPQHF. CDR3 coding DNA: TGTGCCAGCAGTTTCGACAGGGGTTATCAGCCCCAGCATTTT.

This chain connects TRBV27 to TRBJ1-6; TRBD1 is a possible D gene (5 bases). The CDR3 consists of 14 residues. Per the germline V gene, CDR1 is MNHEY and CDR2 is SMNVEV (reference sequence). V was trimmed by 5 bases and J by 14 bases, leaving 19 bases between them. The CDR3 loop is CASSQTERGRSLHF. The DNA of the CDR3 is TGTGCCAGCAGTCAAACCGAAAGGGGCCGATCCCTCCACTTT.

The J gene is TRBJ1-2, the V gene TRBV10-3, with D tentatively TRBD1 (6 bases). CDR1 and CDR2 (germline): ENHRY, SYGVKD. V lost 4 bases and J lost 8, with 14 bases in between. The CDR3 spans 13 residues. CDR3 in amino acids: CAISVQGLGGYTF. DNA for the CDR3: TGTGCCATCAGTGTACAGGGCCTGGGGGGCTACACCTTC.

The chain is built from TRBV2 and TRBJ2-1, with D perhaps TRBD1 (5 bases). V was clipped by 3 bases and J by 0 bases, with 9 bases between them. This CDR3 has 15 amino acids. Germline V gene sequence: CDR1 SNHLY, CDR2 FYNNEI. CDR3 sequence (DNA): TGTGCCAGCAGTGACGACGGACACTCCTACAATGAGCAGTTCTTC. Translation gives CASSDDGHSYNEQFF.

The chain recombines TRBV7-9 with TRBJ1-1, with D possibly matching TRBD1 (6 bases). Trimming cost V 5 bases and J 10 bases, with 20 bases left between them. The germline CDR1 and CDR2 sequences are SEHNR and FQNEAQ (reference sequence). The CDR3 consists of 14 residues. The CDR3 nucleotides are TGTGCCAGCAGCCCCTCGTTCACAGGGTTCGGAGCTTTCTTT. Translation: CASSPSFTGFGAFF. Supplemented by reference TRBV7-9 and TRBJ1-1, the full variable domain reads DTGVSQNPRHKITKRGQNVTFRCDPISEHNRLYWYRQTLGQGPEFLTYFQNEAQLEKSRLLSDRFSAERPKGSFSTLEIQRTEQGDSAMYLCASSPSFTGFGAFFGQGTRLTVV.

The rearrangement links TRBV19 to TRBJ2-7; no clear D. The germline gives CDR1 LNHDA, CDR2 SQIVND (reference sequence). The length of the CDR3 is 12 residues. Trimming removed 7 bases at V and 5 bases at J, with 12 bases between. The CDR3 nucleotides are TGTGCCAGTACGGGTATAGGCGACGAGCAGTACTTC. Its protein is CASTGIGDEQYF.

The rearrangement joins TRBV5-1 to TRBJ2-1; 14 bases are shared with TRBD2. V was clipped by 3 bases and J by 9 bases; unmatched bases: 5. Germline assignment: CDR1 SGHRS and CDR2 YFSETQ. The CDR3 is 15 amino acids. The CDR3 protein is CASSWGLAGESEQFF. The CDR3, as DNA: TGCGCCAGCAGCTGGGGACTAGCGGGGGAAAGTGAGCAGTTCTTC. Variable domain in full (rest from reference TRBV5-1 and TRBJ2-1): KAGVTQTPRYLIKTRGQQVTLSCSPISGHRSVSWYQQTPGQGLQFLFEYFSETQRNKGNFPGRFSGRQFSNSRSEMNVSTLELGDSALYLCASSWGLAGESEQFFGPGTRLTVL.

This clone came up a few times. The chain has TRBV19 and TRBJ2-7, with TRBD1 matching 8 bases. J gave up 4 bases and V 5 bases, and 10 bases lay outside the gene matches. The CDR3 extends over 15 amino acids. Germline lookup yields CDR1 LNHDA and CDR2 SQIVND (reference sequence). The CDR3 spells CASSPPAGTGYEQYF. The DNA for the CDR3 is TGTGCCAGTAGTCCCCCCGCCGGGACAGGTTACGAGCAGTACTTC.

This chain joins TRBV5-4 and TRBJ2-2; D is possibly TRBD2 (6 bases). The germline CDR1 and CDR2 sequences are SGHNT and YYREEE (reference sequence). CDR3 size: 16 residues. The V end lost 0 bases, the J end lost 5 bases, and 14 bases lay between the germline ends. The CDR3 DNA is TGTGCCAGCAGCTTGGCTCTCCAAGGAGGGACCGGGGAGCTGTTTTTT. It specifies CASSLALQGGTGELFF. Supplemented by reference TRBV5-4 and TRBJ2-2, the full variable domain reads ETGVTQSPTHLIKTRGQQVTLRCSSQSGHNTVSWYQQALGQGPQFIFQYYREEENGRGNFPPRFSGLQFPNYSSELNVNALELDDSALYLCASSLALQGGTGELFFGEGSRLTVL.

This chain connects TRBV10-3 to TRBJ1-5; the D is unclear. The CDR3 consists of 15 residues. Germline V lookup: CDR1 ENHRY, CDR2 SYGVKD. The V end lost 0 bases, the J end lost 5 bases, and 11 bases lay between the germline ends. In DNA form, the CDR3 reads TGTGCCATCAGTGAGTCGGCCGTCCCCGATCAGCCCCAGCATTTT. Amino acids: CAISESAVPDQPQHF.

CDR3 in amino acids: CARSFKWDSDKETQYF. CDR3 in DNA: TGTGCCAGAAGCTTTAAGTGGGACAGCGATAAAGAGACCCAGTACTTC. This rearrangement joins TRBV5-3 to TRBJ2-5; 7 bases align to TRBD1. TRBV5-3 carries the ORF label, with uncertain function. The CDR3 is 16 residues long. Losses at the gene ends were 2 bases for V and 3 bases for J; bases not matched to a gene: 10.

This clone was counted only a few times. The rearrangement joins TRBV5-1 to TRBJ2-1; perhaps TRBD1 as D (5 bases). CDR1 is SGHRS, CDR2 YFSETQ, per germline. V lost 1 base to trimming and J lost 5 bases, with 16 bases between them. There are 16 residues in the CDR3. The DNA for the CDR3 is TGCGCCAGCAGCTTGTTTTCGACAGCACAGGACAATGAGCAGTTCTTC. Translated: CASSLFSTAQDNEQFF.

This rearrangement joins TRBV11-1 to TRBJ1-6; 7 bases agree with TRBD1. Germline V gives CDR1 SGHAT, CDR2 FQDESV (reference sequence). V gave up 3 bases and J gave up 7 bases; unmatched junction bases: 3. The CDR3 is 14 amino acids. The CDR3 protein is CASSLTGWNSPLHF. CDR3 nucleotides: TGTGCCAGCAGCTTGACAGGGTGGAATTCACCCCTCCACTTT. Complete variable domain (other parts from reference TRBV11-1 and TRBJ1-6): EAEVAQSPRYKITEKSQAVAFWCDPISGHATLYWYRQILGQGPELLVQFQDESVVDDSQLPKDRFSAERLKGVDSTLKIQPAELGDSAMYLCASSLTGWNSPLHFGNGTRLTVT.

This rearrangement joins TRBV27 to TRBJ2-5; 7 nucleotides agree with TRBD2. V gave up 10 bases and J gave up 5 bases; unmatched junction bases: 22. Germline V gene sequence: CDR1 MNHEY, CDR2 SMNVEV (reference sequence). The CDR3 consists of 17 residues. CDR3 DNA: TGTGCCACTGGGAGGGTCAGAACCGGGTCAGGTAGGGAGACCCAGTACTTC. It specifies CATGRVRTGSGRETQYF.